This TCR beta chain was profiled in a study of Graves' ophthalmopathy and Graves' hyperthyroidism. Study-wide results and limits: Among expanded thyroid clonotypes above 0.001 frequency, most also occurred in blood.

Between the trimmed V and J ends, which lost 0 bases and 4 bases, there was a span of 11 bases. Germline CDR1 SGHRS, CDR2 YFSETQ. This CDR3 comprises 15 residues. Moderate-to-severe activity, CAS ≥3, NOSPECS ≥4 and duration under 3 months were recorded for donors with ophthalmopathy. Diagnosis relied on clinical symptoms, serum thyroxine, TRAb, thyroid ultrasound and orbital computed tomography. RNA transcripts served as template for amplifying TCR beta CDR3 sequences. Following a first-round RT-PCR that used HTBI primers, a second-round multiplex PCR was carried out. MiXCR, applied by TCRdb to the multiplex PCR reads, yields one record per CDR3 protein. The repertoire holds some 150,000 distinct CDR3 sequences, with 30% to 45% as singletons. This clonotype was counted many times. Its specificity is unknown.

J is TRBJ2-4 and V is TRBV5-1, with D perhaps TRBD2 (6 bases). The sample was peripheral blood. The sequence came from a young man with Graves' ophthalmopathy. Written as DNA, the CDR3 is TGCGCCAGCAGCTTGGCCTTTGCGGGAAAAAACATTCAGTACTTC. It translates to CASSLAFAGKNIQYF.